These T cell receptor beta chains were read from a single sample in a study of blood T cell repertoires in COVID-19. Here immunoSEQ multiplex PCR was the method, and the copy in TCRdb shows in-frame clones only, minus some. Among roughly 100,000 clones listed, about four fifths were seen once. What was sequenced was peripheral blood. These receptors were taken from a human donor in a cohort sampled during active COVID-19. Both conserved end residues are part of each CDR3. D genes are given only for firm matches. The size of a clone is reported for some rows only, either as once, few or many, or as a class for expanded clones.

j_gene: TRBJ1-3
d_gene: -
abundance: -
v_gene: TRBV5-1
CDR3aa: CASSPGQWGNTIYF
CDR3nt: TGCGCCAGCAGCCCCGGACAGTGGGGGAACACCATATATTTT

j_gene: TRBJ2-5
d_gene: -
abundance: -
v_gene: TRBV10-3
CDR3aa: CAISVGGSQETQYF
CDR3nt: TGTGCCATCAGTGTAGGAGGATCGCAAGAGACCCAGTACTTC

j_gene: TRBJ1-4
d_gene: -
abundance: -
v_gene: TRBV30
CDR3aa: CAWSVQVNEKLFF
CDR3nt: TGTGCCTGGAGCGTACAGGTCAATGAAAAACTGTTTTTT

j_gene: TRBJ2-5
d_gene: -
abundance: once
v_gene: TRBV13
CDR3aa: CASSLGVAGAEETQYF
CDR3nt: TGTGCCAGCAGCTTAGGTGTTGCGGGGGCCGAAGAGACCCAGTACTTC

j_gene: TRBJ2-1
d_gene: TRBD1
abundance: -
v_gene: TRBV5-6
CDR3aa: CASSLDRGPYNEQFF
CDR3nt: TGTGCCAGCAGCTTGGACAGGGGGCCGTACAATGAGCAGTTCTTC

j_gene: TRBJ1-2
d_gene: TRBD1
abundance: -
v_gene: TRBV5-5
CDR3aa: CASRPGQDDYGYTF
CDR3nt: TGTGCCAGCAGACCTGGACAGGATGACTATGGCTACACCTTC

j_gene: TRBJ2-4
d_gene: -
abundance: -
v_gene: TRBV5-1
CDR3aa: CASSLRGRENIQYF
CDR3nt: TGCGCCAGCAGCCTCAGGGGAAGAGAAAACATTCAGTACTTC

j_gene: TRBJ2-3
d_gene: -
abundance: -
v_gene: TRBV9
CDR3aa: CASSVGRGATDTQYF
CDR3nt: TGTGCCAGCAGCGTAGGGAGGGGCGCGACAGATACGCAGTATTTT

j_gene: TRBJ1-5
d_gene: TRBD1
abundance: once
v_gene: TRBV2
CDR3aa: CASSGQERNQPQHF
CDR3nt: TGTGCCAGCAGCGGACAGGAGCGCAATCAGCCCCAGCATTTT

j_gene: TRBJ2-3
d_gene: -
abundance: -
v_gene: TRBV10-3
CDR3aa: CAIRAEGGPDTQYF
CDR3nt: TGTGCCATCCGAGCGGAGGGCGGCCCAGATACGCAGTATTTT

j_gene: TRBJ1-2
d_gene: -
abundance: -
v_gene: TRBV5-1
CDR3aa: CASSPSQGLNGYTF
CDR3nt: TGCGCCAGCAGCCCCTCGCAGGGCCTCAATGGCTACACCTTC

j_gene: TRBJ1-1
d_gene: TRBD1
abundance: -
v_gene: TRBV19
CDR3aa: CASSWVNRGSEAFF
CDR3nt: TGTGCCAGTAGTTGGGTAAACAGGGGCTCTGAAGCTTTCTTT

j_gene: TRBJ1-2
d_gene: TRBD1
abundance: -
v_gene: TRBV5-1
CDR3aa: CASSTTPGQGAGGYTF
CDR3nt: TGCGCCAGCAGCACTACCCCCGGACAGGGGGCAGGGGGCTACACCTTC

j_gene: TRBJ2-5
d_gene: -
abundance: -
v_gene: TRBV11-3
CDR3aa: CASSPERETQYF
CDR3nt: TGTGCCAGCAGTCCCGAGCGTGAGACCCAGTACTTC

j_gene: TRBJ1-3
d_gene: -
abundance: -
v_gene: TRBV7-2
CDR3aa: CASSWPSSGAGGNTIYF
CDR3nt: TGTGCCAGCAGCTGGCCCAGCTCAGGGGCTGGAGGAAACACCATATATTTT

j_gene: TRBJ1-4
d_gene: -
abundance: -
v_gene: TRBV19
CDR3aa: CASSTGFRWEKLFF
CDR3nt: TGTGCCAGTAGTACAGGGTTTCGGTGGGAAAAACTGTTTTTT

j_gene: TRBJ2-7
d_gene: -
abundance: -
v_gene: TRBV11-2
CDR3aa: CASRRDQYEQYF
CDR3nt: TGTGCCAGCCGGAGGGACCAGTACGAGCAGTACTTC

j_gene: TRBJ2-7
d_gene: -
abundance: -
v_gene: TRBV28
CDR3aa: CASSSRLVGEQYF
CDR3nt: TGTGCCAGCAGTTCAAGACTAGTAGGGGAGCAGTACTTC

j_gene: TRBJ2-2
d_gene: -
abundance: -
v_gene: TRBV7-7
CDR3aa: CASSLFTGNTGELFF
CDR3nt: TGTGCTAGCAGCCTTTTTACAGGCAACACCGGGGAGCTGTTTTTT

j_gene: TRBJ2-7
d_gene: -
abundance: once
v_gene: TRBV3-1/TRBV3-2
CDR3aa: CASSQVNSGEQYF
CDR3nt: TGTGCCAGCAGCCAAGTAAACAGCGGCGAGCAGTACTTC

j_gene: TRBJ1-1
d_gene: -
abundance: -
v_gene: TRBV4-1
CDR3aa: CASSLGTLAGAEAFF
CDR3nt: TGCGCCAGCAGCCTTGGGACCTTAGCGGGCGCTGAAGCTTTCTTT

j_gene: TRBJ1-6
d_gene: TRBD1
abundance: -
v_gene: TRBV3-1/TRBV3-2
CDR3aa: CASSQELYRGYNSPLHF
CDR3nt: TGTGCCAGCAGCCAAGAGTTGTACAGGGGATATAATTCACCCCTCCACTTT

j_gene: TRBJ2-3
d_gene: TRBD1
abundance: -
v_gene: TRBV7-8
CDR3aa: CASSPTGGGDTQYF
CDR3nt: TGTGCCAGCAGCCCGACAGGGGGCGGAGATACGCAGTATTTT

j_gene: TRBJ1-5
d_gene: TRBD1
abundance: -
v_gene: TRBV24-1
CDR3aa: CATTRRGPNQPQHF
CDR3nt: TGTGCCACCACGCGCAGGGGGCCCAATCAGCCCCAGCATTTT

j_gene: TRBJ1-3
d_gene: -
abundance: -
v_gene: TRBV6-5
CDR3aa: CASRSGTVSGNTIYF
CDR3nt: TGTGCCAGCAGGTCTGGAACAGTCTCTGGAAACACCATATATTTT

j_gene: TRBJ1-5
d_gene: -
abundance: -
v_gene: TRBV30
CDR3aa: CAWSVSRNQPQHF
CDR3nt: TGTGCCTGGAGTGTGTCCCGGAATCAGCCCCAGCATTTT

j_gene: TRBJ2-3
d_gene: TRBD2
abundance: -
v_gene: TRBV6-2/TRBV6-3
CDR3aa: CASSRRLAGAPDTQYF
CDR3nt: TGTGCCAGCAGCCGTAGACTAGCGGGGGCCCCAGATACGCAGTATTTT

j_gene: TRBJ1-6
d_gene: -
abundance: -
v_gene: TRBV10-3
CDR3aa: CAITQRIDSPLHF
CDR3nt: TGTGCCATCACCCAGCGAATTGATTCACCCCTCCACTTT

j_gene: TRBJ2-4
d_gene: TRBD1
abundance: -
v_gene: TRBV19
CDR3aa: CASSEMYRGQENIQYF
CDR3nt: TGTGCCAGTAGCGAGATGTACAGGGGGCAGGAAAACATTCAGTACTTC

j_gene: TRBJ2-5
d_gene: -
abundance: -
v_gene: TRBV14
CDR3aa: CASSQGITQYF
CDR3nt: TGTGCCAGCAGCCAAGGTATAACCCAGTACTTC

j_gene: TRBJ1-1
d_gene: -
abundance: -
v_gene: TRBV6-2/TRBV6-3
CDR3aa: CASSTTGTEAFF
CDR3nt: TGTGCCAGCAGTACCACAGGGACAGAAGCTTTCTTT

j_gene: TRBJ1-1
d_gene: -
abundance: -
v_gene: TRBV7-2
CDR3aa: CASSLAGGFEDYTEAFF
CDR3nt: TGTGCCAGCAGCTTAGCGGGGGGGTTTGAAGATTACACTGAAGCTTTCTTT

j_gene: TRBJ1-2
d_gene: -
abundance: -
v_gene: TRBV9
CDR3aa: CASSPSGGIHGYTF
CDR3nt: TGTGCCAGCAGCCCTTCCGGGGGAATACATGGCTACACCTTC

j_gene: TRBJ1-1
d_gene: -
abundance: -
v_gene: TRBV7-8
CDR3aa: CASSTAVGETEAFF
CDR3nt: TGTGCCAGCAGCACCGCCGTCGGGGAGACTGAAGCTTTCTTT